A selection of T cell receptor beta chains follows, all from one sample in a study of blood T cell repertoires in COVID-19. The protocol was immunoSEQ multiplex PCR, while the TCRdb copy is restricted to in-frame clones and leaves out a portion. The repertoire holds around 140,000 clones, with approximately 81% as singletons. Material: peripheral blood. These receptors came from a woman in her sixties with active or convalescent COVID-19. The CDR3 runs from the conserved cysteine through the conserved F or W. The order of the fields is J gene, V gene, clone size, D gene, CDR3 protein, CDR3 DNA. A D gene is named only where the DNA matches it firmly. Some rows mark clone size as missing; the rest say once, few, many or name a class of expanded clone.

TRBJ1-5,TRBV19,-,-,CATTGRPYQPQHF,TGTGCCACAACAGGGCGGCCTTATCAGCCCCAGCATTTT
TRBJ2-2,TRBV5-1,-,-,CASSHGQLYTGELFF,TGCGCCAGCAGCCATGGACAGCTCTACACCGGGGAGCTGTTTTTT
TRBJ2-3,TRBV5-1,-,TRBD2,CASSRGGSTDTQYF,TGCGCCAGCAGCCGCGGGGGGAGCACAGATACGCAGTATTTT
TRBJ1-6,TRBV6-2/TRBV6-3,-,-,CASSTDGGLNSPLHF,TGTGCCAGCAGTACGGACGGGGGGCTTAATTCACCCCTCCACTTT
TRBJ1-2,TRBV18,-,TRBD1,CASSPRSSGTGEGYTF,TGTGCCAGCTCACCACGTAGTTCCGGGACAGGGGAAGGCTACACCTTC
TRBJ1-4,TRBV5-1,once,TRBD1,CASSRRTGEYEKLFF,TGCGCCAGCAGCCGGAGGACAGGGGAATATGAAAAACTGTTTTTT
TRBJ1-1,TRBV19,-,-,CASSRGPEAFF,TGTGCCAGTAGTAGGGGGCCTGAAGCTTTCTTT
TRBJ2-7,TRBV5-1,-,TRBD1,CASSLGQGNYEQYF,TGCGCCAGCAGCTTAGGACAGGGAAACTACGAGCAGTACTTC
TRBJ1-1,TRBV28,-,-,CASSSSMNTEAFF,TGTGCCAGCAGCTCGAGTATGAACACTGAAGCTTTCTTT
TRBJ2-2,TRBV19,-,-,CASTTGGTGELFF,TGTGCCAGTACTACCGGTGGTACCGGGGAGCTGTTTTTT
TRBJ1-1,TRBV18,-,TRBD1,CASSPFDGQGKNEAFF,TGTGCCAGCTCACCTTTTGACGGACAGGGGAAAAATGAAGCTTTCTTT
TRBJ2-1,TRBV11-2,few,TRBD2,CASSLGFSGSRGNEQFF,TGTGCCAGCAGCTTAGGGTTCAGCGGGAGTCGTGGGAATGAGCAGTTCTTC
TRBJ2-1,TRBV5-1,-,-,CASSLRTVASDSATYNEQFF,TGCGCCAGCAGCCTAAGGACAGTAGCGTCAGATTCGGCGACCTACAATGAGCAGTTCTTC